Listed below are T cell receptor beta chains from one sample, sequenced in a study of blood T cell repertoires in COVID-19. Profiling relied on immunoSEQ multiplex PCR, and the TCRdb table lists in-frame clones only, not all of them. The data hold tens of thousands of clones, with 88% observed a single time. Material: peripheral blood. The receptors were gathered from a man in his 60s with COVID-19, enrolled during active disease. CDR3s include the opening cysteine and the closing phenylalanine or tryptophan. D genes are given only for firm matches. Clone size is shown for a subset of rows, as once, few, many or a class of expanded clone.

size	J	D	V	DNA	CDR3
-	TRBJ1-4	TRBD1	TRBV28	TGTGCCAGCAGTTCGCCTCGGACAGGGAGAGAGAATGAAAAACTGTTTTTT	CASSSPRTGRENEKLFF
-	TRBJ2-7	-	TRBV5-5	TGTGCCAGCAGCTTGGCTGGGGCCCCGGGCGAGCAGTACTTC	CASSLAGAPGEQYF
-	TRBJ2-1	TRBD1	TRBV9	TGTGCCAGCAGCGTACCGAAAAGGGGGCTGGGCAATGAGCAGTTCTTC	CASSVPKRGLGNEQFF
-	TRBJ2-1	-	TRBV5-1	TGCGCCAGCAGCCCCCCTGACAATGAGCAGTTCTTC	CASSPPDNEQFF
-	TRBJ2-5	TRBD2	TRBV11-2	TGTGCCAGCAGCTTTTACCCGTCGACTAGCGGTCAAGAGACCCAGTACTTC	CASSFYPSTSGQETQYF
-	TRBJ2-7	TRBD2	TRBV6-6	TGTGCCAGCAGTTCGACTAGCGGGAGCTCCTACGAGCAGTACTTC	CASSSTSGSSYEQYF
-	TRBJ2-2	-	TRBV2	TGTGCCAGCAACCGGGACTCCAACACCGGGGAGCTGTTTTTT	CASNRDSNTGELFF
-	TRBJ1-5	-	TRBV28	TGTGCCAGCAGACCCTCAGGGAAGGGGAATCAGCCCCAGCATTTT	CASRPSGKGNQPQHF
-	TRBJ2-3	-	TRBV7-9	TGTGCCAGCAGCCCAGGGATCTCAACCAGAGATACGCAGTATTTT	CASSPGISTRDTQYF
-	TRBJ1-1	-	TRBV27	TGTGCCAGCAAGACCAGCATAAGGGGTTATACTGAAGCTTTCTTT	CASKTSIRGYTEAFF
once	TRBJ2-1	TRBD2	TRBV6-4	TGTGCCAGCAGTGACGGTAGCGGGGTCAATGAGCAGTTCTTC	CASSDGSGVNEQFF
-	TRBJ1-6	-	TRBV28	TGTGCCAGCAGCGTCCTAGGGGCCAGCTCTAATTCACCCCTCCACTTT	CASSVLGASSNSPLHF
-	TRBJ2-7	TRBD1	TRBV2	TGTGCCAGCAGTCGAGGGACAGGGGGCTTCGAGCAGTACTTC	CASSRGTGGFEQYF
-	TRBJ1-1	-	TRBV9	TGTGCCAGCAGCGTAGGTCCGGGATCCAACACTGAAGCTTTCTTT	CASSVGPGSNTEAFF
-	TRBJ2-5	TRBD1	TRBV28	TGTGCCAGCAGTTTTCGGGACAGGGTCCAAGAGACCCAGTACTTC	CASSFRDRVQETQYF
-	TRBJ1-4	-	TRBV9	TGTGCCAGCAGCGTGAGTAACAGGGTGAATGAAAAACTGTTTTTT	CASSVSNRVNEKLFF
-	TRBJ2-7	-	TRBV10-1	TGCGCCAGCAGTGAGGGGGGGGGCGGGCACGAGCAGTACTTC	CASSEGGGGHEQYF
-	TRBJ1-4	-	TRBV18	TGTGCCAGCTCACCACGACAATCGGAAAAACTGTTTTTT	CASSPRQSEKLFF
-	TRBJ2-1	-	TRBV15	TGTGCCACCAGCAAAGGAGGTGGGGGGGCGCGTAATGAGCAGTTCTTC	CATSKGGGGARNEQFF
once	TRBJ2-2	-	TRBV13	TGTGCCAGCACCTCTATACAGGGCGCGAACACCGGGGAGCTGTTTTTT	CASTSIQGANTGELFF
-	TRBJ1-2	-	TRBV6-1	TGTGCCAGCAGTGAAACGGACTGGAATCGATATGGCTACACCTTC	CASSETDWNRYGYTF
few	TRBJ2-1	TRBD2	TRBV14	TGTGCCAGCAGCCAAGCCGGGAGGGCCTACAATGAGCAGTTCTTC	CASSQAGRAYNEQFF
few	TRBJ1-2	-	TRBV28	TGTGCCAGCAGTTTGGTACAGGTAGCTGGCTACACCTTC	CASSLVQVAGYTF
-	TRBJ1-2	TRBD1	TRBV30	TGTGCCTGGAGCCCCCGGGACAGATACTATGGCTATACCTTC	CAWSPRDRYYGYTF
medium-sized	TRBJ2-7	-	TRBV7-9	TGTGCCAGCAGCCAAATGACGGGATACGAGCAGTACTTC	CASSQMTGYEQYF
once	TRBJ2-3	TRBD2	TRBV19	TGTGCCACCACTGGGAGGGGTTCAGATACGCAGTATTTT	CATTGRGSDTQYF
-	TRBJ2-3	-	TRBV28	TGTGCCAGCAGTTTTCGACAGGACCTACGCACAGATACGCAGTATTTT	CASSFRQDLRTDTQYF
-	TRBJ1-1	TRBD1	TRBV5-1	TGCGCCAGCAGCTTGGTCAGGGGGCGAGGGACTGAAGCTTTCTTT	CASSLVRGRGTEAFF
-	TRBJ2-7	TRBD2	TRBV13	TGTGCCAGCAGCTCTGGACTAGCCCCCTACGAGCAGTACTTC	CASSSGLAPYEQYF
-	TRBJ1-5	TRBD1	TRBV2	TGTGCCAGCAGATACAGGGGCGATCAGCCCCAGCATTTT	CASRYRGDQPQHF
-	TRBJ2-7	-	TRBV19	TGTGCCAGTAGTATGCGACAGGCCCCCTACGAGCAGTACTTC	CASSMRQAPYEQYF
-	TRBJ2-2	-	TRBV5-1	TGCGCCAGCAGTCCCCGACAGACCACGAACACCGGGGAGCTGTTTTTT	CASSPRQTTNTGELFF
-	TRBJ1-5	-	TRBV19	TGTGCCAGTAGTATGAGCAGCAATCAGCCCCAGCATTTT	CASSMSSNQPQHF
-	TRBJ1-1	-	TRBV14	TGTGCCAGCAGCCCAGGGATGAACACTGAAGCTTTCTTT	CASSPGMNTEAFF
-	TRBJ2-1	-	TRBV14	TGTGCCAGCAGCCAAGATCTCCGGATGGGCAGGGTCTATGAGCAGTTCTTC	CASSQDLRMGRVYEQFF
-	TRBJ2-6	-	TRBV30	TGTGCCTGGAGTGCCCTCTTGTCAACAGGGACTGGGGCCAACGTCCTGACTTTC	CAWSALLSTGTGANVLTF
few	TRBJ1-6	TRBD1	TRBV30	TGTGCCTGGAGGGATCAGGGGGCAAGGTTCTCTTCACCCCTCCACTTT	CAWRDQGARFSSPLHF